A selection of T cell receptor beta chains follows, all from one sample in a study of T-cell reconstitution after alpha-beta-depleted transplantation in children. TCRdb reprocessed the PCR reads via MiXCR and lists one record per CDR3 protein. Found here are around 450,000 distinct CDR3 sequences, roughly two fifths of them singletons; the top ten hold 27%. The sample in question was PBMCs, obtained before TCRalphabeta/CD19-depleted stem cell transplant. The receptors were sampled from a girl aged 2 to 9 with aplastic anemia, due to receive a stem cell transplant. CDR3s leave out the opening cysteine and the closing phenylalanine or tryptophan.

cdr3_aa: SAREGTMNTEAF
v_call: TRBV20-1

cdr3_aa: ASSPDRGSTDTQY
v_call: TRBV4-1

cdr3_aa: SVRRVEVGTPYNEQF
v_call: TRBV29-1

cdr3_aa: ASFPHVGTNTGELF
v_call: TRBV9

cdr3_aa: ASSSYRGDGYT
v_call: TRBV27

cdr3_aa: ASSQAWKGSGANVLT
v_call: TRBV3-1

cdr3_aa: ASSATRLAGVREQY
v_call: TRBV3-1

cdr3_aa: ASSRGPVRGTDTQY
v_call: TRBV5-5

cdr3_aa: ASSSRPTDTQY
v_call: TRBV6-6

cdr3_aa: ASSESPGASDPTGELF
v_call: TRBV2

cdr3_aa: ASSLTPPSGGSYNEQF
v_call: TRBV7-3

cdr3_aa: ASSDLAGEGTQRTQY
v_call: TRBV5-1

cdr3_aa: ASSYSRDREDYGYT
v_call: TRBV6-5

cdr3_aa: ASSFRLAEQETQY
v_call: TRBV7-2

cdr3_aa: ASSLSASGGQETQY
v_call: TRBV7-3

cdr3_aa: ASSPTQGAPNSPLH
v_call: TRBV7-9

cdr3_aa: AIGQFPSTDTQY
v_call: TRBV10-3

cdr3_aa: ASSLQSGRTTDTQY
v_call: TRBV7-2

cdr3_aa: ASKDSGTSEQF
v_call: TRBV6-4

cdr3_aa: ASSYYLGGPSGEQF
v_call: TRBV6-5

cdr3_aa: ASSHPPWRPAF
v_call: TRBV14

cdr3_aa: ASSSTVRGLTGANVLT
v_call: TRBV11-1

cdr3_aa: ASSQTTSRQETQY
v_call: TRBV4-1

cdr3_aa: ASREGHYEQY
v_call: TRBV5-1

cdr3_aa: CAGGTSGSLSTDTQY
v_call: TRBV20-1

cdr3_aa: SAPREFRDYGYT
v_call: TRBV20-1

cdr3_aa: ASETSGYNEQF
v_call: TRBV28

cdr3_aa: ASTQLRNEQF
v_call: TRBV12-3/TRBV12-4

cdr3_aa: ATRDGTDTQY
v_call: TRBV6-4

cdr3_aa: ASSQDSNTEAF
v_call: TRBV4-3

cdr3_aa: ASSLVGRYNEQF
v_call: TRBV12-3/TRBV12-4

cdr3_aa: ASSRGLSTDTQY
v_call: TRBV27

cdr3_aa: SRTRDSYNEQF
v_call: TRBV20-1

cdr3_aa: ASSLWQGNSQNIQY
v_call: TRBV12-3/TRBV12-4

cdr3_aa: ASSQDSRVPTDTQY
v_call: TRBV4-2

cdr3_aa: ASSEAGVYSGNTIY
v_call: TRBV12-3/TRBV12-4

cdr3_aa: ASSQGTGPYGYT
v_call: TRBV14

cdr3_aa: SARTPGLASEQY
v_call: TRBV20-1

cdr3_aa: ASSAVSVADTQY
v_call: TRBV4-2

cdr3_aa: ASSIYGSVSYEQY
v_call: TRBV28

cdr3_aa: SVRGGDTQY
v_call: TRBV29-1

cdr3_aa: SARSTSGGYNEQF
v_call: TRBV20-1

cdr3_aa: ASSLGAFNQPQH
v_call: TRBV5-8

cdr3_aa: ASSWPRGGNYGYT
v_call: TRBV7-9

cdr3_aa: ASSQIQGSGELF
v_call: TRBV6-4

cdr3_aa: ASSYSAAFGEQF
v_call: TRBV6-2/TRBV6-3

cdr3_aa: ASSDSLADNEQF
v_call: TRBV10-1

cdr3_aa: ASSLGGASGSTDTQY
v_call: TRBV7-2

cdr3_aa: ASRLAGAGNNEQF
v_call: TRBV6-1

cdr3_aa: SAGNRGQETQY
v_call: TRBV20-1

cdr3_aa: ASAAERRIPHEQY
v_call: TRBV10-1

cdr3_aa: ASSFVAGGQLEQF
v_call: TRBV27

cdr3_aa: ASSESRTSGNTGELF
v_call: TRBV10-2

cdr3_aa: ASSQDLGLMVEQY
v_call: TRBV4-2

cdr3_aa: ASSLLSAGQNQETQY
v_call: TRBV7-3

cdr3_aa: ASRIPGGGNIQY
v_call: TRBV12-3/TRBV12-4

cdr3_aa: ASSKTMDTEAF
v_call: TRBV6-1